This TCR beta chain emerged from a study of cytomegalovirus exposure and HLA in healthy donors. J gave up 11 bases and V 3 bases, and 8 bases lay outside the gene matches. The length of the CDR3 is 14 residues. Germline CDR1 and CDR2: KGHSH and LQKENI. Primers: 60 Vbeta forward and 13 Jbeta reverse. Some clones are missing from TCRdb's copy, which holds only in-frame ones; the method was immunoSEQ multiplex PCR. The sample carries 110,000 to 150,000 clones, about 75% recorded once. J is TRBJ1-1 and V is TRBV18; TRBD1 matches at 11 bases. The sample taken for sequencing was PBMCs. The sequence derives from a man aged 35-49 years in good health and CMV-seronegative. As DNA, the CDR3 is TGTGCCAGCTCACCCGGACAGGGGGCAAGGGAGGCTTTCTTT. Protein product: CASSPGQGAREAFF.